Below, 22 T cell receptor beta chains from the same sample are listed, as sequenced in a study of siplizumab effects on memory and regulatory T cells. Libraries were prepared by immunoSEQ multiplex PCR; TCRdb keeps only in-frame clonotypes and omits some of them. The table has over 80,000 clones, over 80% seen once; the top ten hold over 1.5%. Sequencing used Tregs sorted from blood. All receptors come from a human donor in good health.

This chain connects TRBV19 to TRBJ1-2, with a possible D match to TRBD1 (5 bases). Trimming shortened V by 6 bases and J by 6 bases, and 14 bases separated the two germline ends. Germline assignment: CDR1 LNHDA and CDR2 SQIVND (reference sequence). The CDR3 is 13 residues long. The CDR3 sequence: CASSIQAGNGYTF. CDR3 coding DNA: TGTGCCAGTAGCATACAGGCCGGGAATGGCTACACCTTC. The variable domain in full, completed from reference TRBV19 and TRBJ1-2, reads DGGITQSPKYLFRKEGQNVTLSCEQNLNHDAMYWYRQDPGQGLRLIYYSQIVNDFQKGDIAEGYSVSREKKESFPLTVTSAQKNPTAFYLCASSIQAGNGYTFGSGTRLTVV.

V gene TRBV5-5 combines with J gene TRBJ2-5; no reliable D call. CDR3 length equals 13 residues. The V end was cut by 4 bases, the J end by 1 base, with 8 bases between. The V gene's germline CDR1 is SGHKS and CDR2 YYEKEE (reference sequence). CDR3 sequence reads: CASSQPVQETQYF. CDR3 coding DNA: TGTGCCAGCAGCCAACCGGTCCAAGAGACCCAGTACTTC.

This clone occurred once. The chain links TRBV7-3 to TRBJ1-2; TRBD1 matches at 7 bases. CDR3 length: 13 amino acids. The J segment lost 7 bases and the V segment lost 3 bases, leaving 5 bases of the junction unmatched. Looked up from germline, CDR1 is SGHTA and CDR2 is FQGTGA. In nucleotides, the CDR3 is TGTGCCAGCAGCTTCCCAGGGGGAGGTGGCTACACCTTC. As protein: CASSFPGGGGYTF.

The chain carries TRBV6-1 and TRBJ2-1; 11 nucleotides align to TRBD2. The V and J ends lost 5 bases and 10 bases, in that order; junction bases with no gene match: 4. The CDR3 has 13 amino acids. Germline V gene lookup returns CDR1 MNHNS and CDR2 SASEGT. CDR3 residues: CASSSTSGAEQFF. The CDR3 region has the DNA TGTGCCAGCAGTTCGACTAGCGGGGCGGAGCAGTTCTTC.

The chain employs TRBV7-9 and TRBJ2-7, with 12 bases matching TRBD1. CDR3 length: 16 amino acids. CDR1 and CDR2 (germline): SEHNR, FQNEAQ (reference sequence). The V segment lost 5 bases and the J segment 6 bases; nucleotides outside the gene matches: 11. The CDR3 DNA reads TGTGCCAGCAGCAAAATCTGGGGACAGGGGGCTAGCGAGCAGTACTTC. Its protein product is CASSKIWGQGASEQYF.

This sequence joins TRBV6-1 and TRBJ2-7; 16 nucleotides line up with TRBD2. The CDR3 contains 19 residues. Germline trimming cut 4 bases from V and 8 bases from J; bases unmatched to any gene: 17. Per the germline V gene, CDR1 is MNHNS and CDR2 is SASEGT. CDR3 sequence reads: CASSARLGTGTSGGDKQYF. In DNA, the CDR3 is TGTGCCAGCAGTGCTCGACTCGGGACTGGGACTAGCGGGGGGGATAAGCAGTACTTC.

The CDR3 protein is CASSQYDYTDTQYF. Here the CDR3 DNA reads TGTGCCAGCAGCCAATATGACTACACAGATACGCAGTATTTT. J is TRBJ2-3 and V is TRBV14; TRBD2 might be the D (5 bases). Looked up from germline, CDR1 is SGHDN and CDR2 is FVKESK. This CDR3 is built from 14 residues. V was shortened by 2 bases and J by 2 bases, with 8 bases between the two germline ends.

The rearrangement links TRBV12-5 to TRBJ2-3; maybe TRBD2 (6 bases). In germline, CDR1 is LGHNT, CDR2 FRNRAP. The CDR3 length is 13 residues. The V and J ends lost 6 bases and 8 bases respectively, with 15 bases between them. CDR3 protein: CASGPSGPPTQYF. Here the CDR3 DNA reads TGTGCTAGTGGCCCAAGCGGGCCTCCTACGCAGTATTTT.

CDR3 residues: CASSLGDTQYF. DNA of the CDR3: TGTGCCAGCAGCTTGGGAGATACGCAGTATTTT. The chain couples TRBV5-6 to TRBJ2-3; no clear D. Germline CDR1 and CDR2: SGHDT and YYEEEE. This CDR3 has 11 residues. The V gene lost 0 bases and the J gene lost 5 bases, with 1 base spanning the gap.

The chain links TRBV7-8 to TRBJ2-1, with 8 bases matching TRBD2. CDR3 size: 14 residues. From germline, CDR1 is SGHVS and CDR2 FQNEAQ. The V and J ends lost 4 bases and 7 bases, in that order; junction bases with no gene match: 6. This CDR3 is CASSSLTSANEQFF. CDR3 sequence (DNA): TGTGCCAGCAGCTCTTTGACTAGCGCAAATGAGCAGTTCTTC.

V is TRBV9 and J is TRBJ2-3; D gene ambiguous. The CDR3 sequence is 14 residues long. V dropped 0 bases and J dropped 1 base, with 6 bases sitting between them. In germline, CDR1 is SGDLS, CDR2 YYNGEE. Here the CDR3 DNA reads TGTGCCAGCAGCGTAGTTTCAGGCACAGATACGCAGTATTTT. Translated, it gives CASSVVSGTDTQYF.

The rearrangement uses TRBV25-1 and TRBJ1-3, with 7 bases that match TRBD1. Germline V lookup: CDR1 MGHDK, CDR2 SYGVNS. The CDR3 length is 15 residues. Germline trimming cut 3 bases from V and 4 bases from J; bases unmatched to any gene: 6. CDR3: CASSDLTGLGNTIYF. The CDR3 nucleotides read TGTGCCAGCAGTGACCTGACAGGGCTCGGAAACACCATATATTTT.

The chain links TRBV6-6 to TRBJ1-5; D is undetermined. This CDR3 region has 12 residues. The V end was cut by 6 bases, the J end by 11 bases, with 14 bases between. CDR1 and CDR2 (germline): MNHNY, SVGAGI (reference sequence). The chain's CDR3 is CASSEPAGAQHF. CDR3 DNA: TGTGCCAGCAGCGAGCCAGCGGGAGCCCAGCATTTT.

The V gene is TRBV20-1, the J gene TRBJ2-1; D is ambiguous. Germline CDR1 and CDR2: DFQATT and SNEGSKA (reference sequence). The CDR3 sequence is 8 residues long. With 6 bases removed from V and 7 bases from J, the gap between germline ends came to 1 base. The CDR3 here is CSANEQFF. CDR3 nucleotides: TGCAGTGCGAATGAGCAGTTCTTC.

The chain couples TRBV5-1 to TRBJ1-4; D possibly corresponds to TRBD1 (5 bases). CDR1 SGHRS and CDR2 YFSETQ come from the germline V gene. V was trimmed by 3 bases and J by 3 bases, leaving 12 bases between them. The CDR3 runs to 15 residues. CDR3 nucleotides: TGCGCCAGCAGCTCACCGGGGCTAGCTAATGAAAAACTGTTTTTT. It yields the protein CASSSPGLANEKLFF.

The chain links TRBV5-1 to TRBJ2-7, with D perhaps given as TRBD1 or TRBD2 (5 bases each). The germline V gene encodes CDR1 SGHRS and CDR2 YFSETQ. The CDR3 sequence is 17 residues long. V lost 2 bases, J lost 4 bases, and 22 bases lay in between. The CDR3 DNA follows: TGCGCCAGCAGCTTAGCACGGGGCGCGCCAGGAGAGTACGAGCAGTACTTC. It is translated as CASSLARGAPGEYEQYF.

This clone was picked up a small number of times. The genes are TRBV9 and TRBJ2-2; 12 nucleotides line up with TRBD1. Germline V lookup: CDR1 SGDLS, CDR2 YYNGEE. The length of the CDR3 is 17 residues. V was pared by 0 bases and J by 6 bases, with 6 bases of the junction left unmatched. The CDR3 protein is CASSVGSGQGAAGELFF. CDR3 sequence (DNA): TGTGCCAGCAGCGTAGGGTCGGGACAGGGGGCAGCCGGGGAGCTGTTTTTT.

CDR3 protein: CASRGQGVQPQHF. The DNA of the CDR3 is TGTGCCAGCAGGGGACAGGGCGTTCAGCCCCAGCATTTT. The chain employs TRBV6-6 and TRBJ1-5; TRBD1 matches 9 bases. V was clipped by 6 bases and J by 6 bases; unmatched bases: 3. The CDR3 loop spans 13 amino acids. CDR1 is MNHNY and CDR2 is SVGAGI in the germline V gene (reference sequence).

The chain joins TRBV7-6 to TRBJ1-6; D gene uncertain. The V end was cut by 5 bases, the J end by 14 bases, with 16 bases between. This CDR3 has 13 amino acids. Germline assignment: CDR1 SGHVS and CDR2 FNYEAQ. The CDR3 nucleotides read TGTGCCAGCAGCCTCACAGTCTATGGGGCCCTCCACTTT. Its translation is CASSLTVYGALHF.

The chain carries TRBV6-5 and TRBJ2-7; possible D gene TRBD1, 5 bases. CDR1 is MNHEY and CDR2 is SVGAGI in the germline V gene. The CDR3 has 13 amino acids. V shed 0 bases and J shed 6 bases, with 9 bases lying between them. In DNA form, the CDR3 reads TGTGCCAGCAGTTACTCGAGCAGGGCCGAGCAGTACTTC. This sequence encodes CASSYSSRAEQYF.

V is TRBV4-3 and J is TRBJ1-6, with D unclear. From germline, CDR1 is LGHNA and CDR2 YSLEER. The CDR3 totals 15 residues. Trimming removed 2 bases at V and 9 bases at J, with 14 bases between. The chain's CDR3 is CASSQSWQASSPLHF. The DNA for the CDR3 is TGCGCCAGCAGCCAAAGTTGGCAGGCGAGTTCACCCCTCCACTTT.

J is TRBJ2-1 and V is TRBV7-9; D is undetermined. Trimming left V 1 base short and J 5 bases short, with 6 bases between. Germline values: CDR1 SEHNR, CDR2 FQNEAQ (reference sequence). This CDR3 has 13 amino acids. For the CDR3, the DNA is TGTGCCAGCAGCTTAGGGGAAAACAATGAGCAGTTCTTC. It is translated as CASSLGENNEQFF.